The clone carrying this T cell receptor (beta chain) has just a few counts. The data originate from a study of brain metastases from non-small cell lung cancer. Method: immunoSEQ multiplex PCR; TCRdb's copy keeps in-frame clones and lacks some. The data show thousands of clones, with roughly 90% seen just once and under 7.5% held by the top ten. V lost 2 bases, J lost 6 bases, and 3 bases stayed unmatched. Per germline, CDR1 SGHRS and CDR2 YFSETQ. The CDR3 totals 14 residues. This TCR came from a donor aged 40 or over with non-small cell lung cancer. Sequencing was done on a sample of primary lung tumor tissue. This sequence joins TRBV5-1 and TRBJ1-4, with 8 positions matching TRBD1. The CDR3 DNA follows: TGCGCCAGCAGCTTCGGACAGGGCTATGAAAAACTGTTTTTT. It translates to CASSFGQGYEKLFF.